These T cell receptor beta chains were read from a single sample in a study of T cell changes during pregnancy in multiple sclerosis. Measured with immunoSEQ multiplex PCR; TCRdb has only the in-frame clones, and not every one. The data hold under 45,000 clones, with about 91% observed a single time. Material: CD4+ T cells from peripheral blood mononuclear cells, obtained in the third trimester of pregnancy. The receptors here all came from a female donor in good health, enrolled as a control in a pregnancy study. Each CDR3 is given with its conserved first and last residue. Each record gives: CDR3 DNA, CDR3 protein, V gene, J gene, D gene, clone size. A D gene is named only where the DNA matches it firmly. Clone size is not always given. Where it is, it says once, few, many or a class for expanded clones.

DNA: TGTGCCAGCTCACCAGAAAGTGACAGGAAAGCTTTCTTT
CDR3: CASSPESDRKAFF
V: TRBV18
J: TRBJ1-1
D: -
size: -

DNA: TGTGCCAGCAGCTTACCTCCGGGGGGCCGTGGAAACATTCAGTACTTC
CDR3: CASSLPPGGRGNIQYF
V: TRBV7-2
J: TRBJ2-4
D: -
size: -

DNA: TGTGCCTGGAGGCCCACAGGGGGCTACTATGGCTACACCTTC
CDR3: CAWRPTGGYYGYTF
V: TRBV30
J: TRBJ1-2
D: TRBD1
size: -

DNA: TGTGCCAGTCGAACCGGGACAACAAGTGAAAAACTGTTTTTT
CDR3: CASRTGTTSEKLFF
V: TRBV19
J: TRBJ1-4
D: -
size: -

DNA: TGTGCCTGGAGGAAAGGGGAAGGGTACGAGCAGTACTTC
CDR3: CAWRKGEGYEQYF
V: TRBV30
J: TRBJ2-7
D: -
size: -

DNA: TGCGCCAGCAGCTCCATCGCATCCCCGGGGGGCGAAGCTTTCTTT
CDR3: CASSSIASPGGEAFF
V: TRBV5-1
J: TRBJ1-1
D: -
size: -

DNA: TGTGCCAGCAGCGCCCCGGGACTAGCGGGGGGCCAGGCATATACGCAGTATTTT
CDR3: CASSAPGLAGGQAYTQYF
V: TRBV7-8
J: TRBJ2-3
D: TRBD2
size: -

DNA: TGTGCCAGCAGCGCTCAGGGGAATGGAAACACCATATATTTT
CDR3: CASSAQGNGNTIYF
V: TRBV9
J: TRBJ1-3
D: -
size: -

DNA: TGTGCCAGCAGCTGGAGGGTTAACGGCTACTATGAGCAGTTCTTC
CDR3: CASSWRVNGYYEQFF
V: TRBV5-6
J: TRBJ2-1
D: -
size: -

DNA: TGTGCCAGCAGAGAAAGGGGGGGACCGGGCTACACCTTC
CDR3: CASRERGGPGYTF
V: TRBV6-1
J: TRBJ1-2
D: -
size: -

DNA: TGTGCCAGCGGTCGAGCGGGGGGGCAAGAGACCCAGTACTTC
CDR3: CASGRAGGQETQYF
V: TRBV6-1
J: TRBJ2-5
D: TRBD2
size: -

DNA: TGTGCCAGCTCACTACGGACAGGGGGTGACACCGGGGAGCTGTTTTTT
CDR3: CASSLRTGGDTGELFF
V: TRBV18
J: TRBJ2-2
D: TRBD1
size: -

DNA: TGTGCTAGTGGTTTGGGGGAGGGTCAGCCCCAGCATTTT
CDR3: CASGLGEGQPQHF
V: TRBV12-5
J: TRBJ1-5
D: -
size: once

DNA: TGTGCCACAACCCGCGGGACAGGTAATTCACCCCTCCACTTT
CDR3: CATTRGTGNSPLHF
V: TRBV13
J: TRBJ1-6
D: TRBD1
size: few

DNA: TGTGCCAGCAGCTACGGGACAACTACCGGGGAGCTGTTTTTT
CDR3: CASSYGTTTGELFF
V: TRBV7-2
J: TRBJ2-2
D: -
size: -

DNA: TGCAGTGCTAGACAGGGTGGGGAGCAGTACTTC
CDR3: CSARQGGEQYF
V: TRBV20-1
J: TRBJ2-7
D: -
size: -

DNA: TGTGCTAGCAGCCCTCAGTTGAACACTGAAGCTTTCTTT
CDR3: CASSPQLNTEAFF
V: TRBV7-7
J: TRBJ1-1
D: -
size: -

DNA: TGTGCCAGCAGCTTGGCCCGGAGTGGGTCTGGAAACACCATATATTTT
CDR3: CASSLARSGSGNTIYF
V: TRBV5-4
J: TRBJ1-3
D: -
size: -

DNA: TGTGCCAGTAGCCAAGACATCGTCTATGGCTACACCTTC
CDR3: CASSQDIVYGYTF
V: TRBV19
J: TRBJ1-2
D: -
size: once

DNA: TGTGCCAGCAGCTCGGCAGGGCGCACTGAAGCTTTCTTT
CDR3: CASSSAGRTEAFF
V: TRBV7-9
J: TRBJ1-1
D: -
size: -

DNA: TGTGCCAGCACTCTAATGCCAGGGTCTGAAGCTTTCTTT
CDR3: CASTLMPGSEAFF
V: TRBV6-6
J: TRBJ1-1
D: -
size: -

DNA: TGTGCCAGCAGGCGACAGGAGAACACTGAAGCTTTCTTT
CDR3: CASRRQENTEAFF
V: TRBV6-6
J: TRBJ1-1
D: -
size: -